This TCR beta chain was identified in a study of cytomegalovirus exposure and HLA in healthy donors. General observations from the study: Near-uniform donor sequencing depth was presumed by presence/absence analyses. Among immune exposure information, only CMV serostatus was available. As a later analysis showed, a missense DCLRE1C variant was linked to trimming of TCR beta V- and J-genes. What TCR beta sequences reportedly achieved was accurate prediction of HLA-A and HLA-B alleles in most subjects.

For this clone: Its target is not known.

The primer mix had 60 Vbeta and 13 Jbeta primers. The table came from immunoSEQ multiplex PCR; TCRdb's copy has only in-frame clones and leaves some out. The sample holds approximately 79,000 clones. This CDR3 region has 15 residues. Germline V gene data show CDR1 as MNHNS and CDR2 as SASEGT. The V and J ends lost 1 base and 8 bases, in that order; junction bases with no gene match: 7. The TCR originated in a man aged 35 to 55 in good health and CMV-seronegative. Sample: PBMCs. V gene TRBV6-1 combines with J gene TRBJ2-3, with 9 bases identical to TRBD1. Here the CDR3 reads CASSEVDRGSSTQYF. The CDR3 DNA follows: TGTGCCAGCAGTGAAGTAGACAGGGGGAGTAGTACGCAGTATTTT.